This TCR beta chain comes out of a study of cytomegalovirus exposure and HLA in healthy donors. A note on this clone: The target antigen is unknown.

Germline V gene lookup returns CDR1 MNHNS and CDR2 SASEGT. Trimming removed 6 bases from V and 0 bases from J, with 9 bases in between. CDR3 length: 14 amino acids. Data came from immunoSEQ multiplex PCR; TCRdb stores just in-frame clones and leaves some out. Here the sample spans some 110,000 clones, about 85% being singletons. Findings of the study overall: Cytomegalovirus association was listed for around 180 TCR beta chains. Whilst most TCR sequences proved rare, a subset of public TCRs occurred across many donors.

Sample: PBMCs. The origin of this receptor is a woman under 30 in good health and CMV-seropositive. The chain joins TRBV6-1 to TRBJ1-5; D possibly corresponds to TRBD1 (6 bases). For the CDR3, the DNA is TGTGCCAGCAGGGGACACTATAGCAATCAGCCCCAGCATTTT. Its translation: CASRGHYSNQPQHF.